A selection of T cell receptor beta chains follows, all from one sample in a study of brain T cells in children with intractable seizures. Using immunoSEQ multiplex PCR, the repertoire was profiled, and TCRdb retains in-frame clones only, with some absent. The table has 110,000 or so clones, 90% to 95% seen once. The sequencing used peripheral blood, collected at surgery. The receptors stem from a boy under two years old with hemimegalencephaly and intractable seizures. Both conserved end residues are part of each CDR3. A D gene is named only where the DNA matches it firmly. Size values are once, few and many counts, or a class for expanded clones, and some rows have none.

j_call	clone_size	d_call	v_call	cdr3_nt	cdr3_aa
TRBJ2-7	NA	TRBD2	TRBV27	TGTGCCAGCAGTTCCGGGGGGGAAGGGTACGGCGAGCAGTACTTC	CASSSGGEGYGEQYF
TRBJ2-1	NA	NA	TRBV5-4	TGTGCCAGCAGCTCCCCTGGATCCTACAATGAGCAGTTCTTC	CASSSPGSYNEQFF
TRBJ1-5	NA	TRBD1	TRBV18	TGTGCCAGCTCAGCAAGATCACAGGGGTTAGGCAATCAGCCCCAGCATTTT	CASSARSQGLGNQPQHF
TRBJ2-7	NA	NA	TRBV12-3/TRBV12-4	TGTGCCAGCAGATTACACTACGAGCAGTACTTC	CASRLHYEQYF
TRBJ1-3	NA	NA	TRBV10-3	TGTGCCATCAGAACAGTTCCCTCTGGAAACACCATATATTTT	CAIRTVPSGNTIYF
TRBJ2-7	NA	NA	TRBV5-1	TGCGCCAGCAGACCGGGTCCTCACCCCTACGAGCAGTACTTC	CASRPGPHPYEQYF
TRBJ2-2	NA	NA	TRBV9	TGTGCCAGCAGCGTAATAGGGAACGACGGGGAGCTGTTTTTT	CASSVIGNDGELFF
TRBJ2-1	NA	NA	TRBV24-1	TGTGCCACGGGGACGGGTCAATACTACAGTCTAGAGCAGTTCTTC	CATGTGQYYSLEQFF
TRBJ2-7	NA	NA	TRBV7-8	TGTGCCAGCAGCCTCTGGGGTAACTCCTACGAGCAGTACTTC	CASSLWGNSYEQYF
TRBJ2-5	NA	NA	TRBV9	TGTGCCAGCAGCGTAGGGGTGCGGGAACAAGAGACCCAGTACTTC	CASSVGVREQETQYF
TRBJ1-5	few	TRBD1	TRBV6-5	TGTGCCAGCACAAGGGACAGGGATGGCCAGCCCCAGCATTTT	CASTRDRDGQPQHF
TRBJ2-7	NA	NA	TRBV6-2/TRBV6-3	TGTGCCAGCAGTTACTCGTCTCGGGGTCCCCAGCAGTACTTC	CASSYSSRGPQQYF
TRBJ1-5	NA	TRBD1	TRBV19	TGTGCCAGTAGCAAGACAGGGGTCGGCAATCAGCCCCAGCATTTT	CASSKTGVGNQPQHF
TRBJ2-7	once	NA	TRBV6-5	TGTGCCAGCAGTTACTCGGGCGGGGAGAAGAACTACGAGCAGTACTTC	CASSYSGGEKNYEQYF
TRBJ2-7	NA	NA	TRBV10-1	TGCGCCAGCAGTACATCGGGGAGCGAGCAGTACTTC	CASSTSGSEQYF
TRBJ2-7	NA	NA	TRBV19	TGTGCCAGTAGTATACGGGACCACACCTACGAGCAGTACTTC	CASSIRDHTYEQYF
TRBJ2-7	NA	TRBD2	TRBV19	TGTGCCAGTAGTGATGCCGGGACTAGCGGGATCTACGAGCAGTACTTC	CASSDAGTSGIYEQYF
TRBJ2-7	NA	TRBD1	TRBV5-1	TGCGCCAGCAGCTCGGGACAGGGGGGCGACGAGCAGTACTTC	CASSSGQGGDEQYF
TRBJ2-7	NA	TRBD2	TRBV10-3	TGTGCCATCAGTGGGCCTAGCGGGACAGACGAGCAGTACTTC	CAISGPSGTDEQYF
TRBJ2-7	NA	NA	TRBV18	TGTGCCAGCTCCTCGTCCCCAGGGTACGAGCAGTACTTC	CASSSSPGYEQYF
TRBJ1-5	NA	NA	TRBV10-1	TGCGCCAGCAGAGGAGGCTCCGCAGGCGAGGATCAGCCCCAGCATTTT	CASRGGSAGEDQPQHF
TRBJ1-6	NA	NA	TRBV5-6	TGTGCCAGCAGCCCCAGGAGAACATTTTATAATTCACCCCTCCACTTT	CASSPRRTFYNSPLHF
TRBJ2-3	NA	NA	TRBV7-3	TGTGCCAGCAGCCCGTCCCGGGGGGATACGCAGTATTTT	CASSPSRGDTQYF
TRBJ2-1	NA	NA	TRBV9	TGTGCCAGCAGCGTAGAGTCAGGGCGCAATGAGCAGTTCTTC	CASSVESGRNEQFF
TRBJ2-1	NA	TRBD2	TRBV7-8	TGTGCCAGTACTCGACGGGCTAGCGGGAGGAGGCTTTCGTATGAGCAGTTCTTC	CASTRRASGRRLSYEQFF
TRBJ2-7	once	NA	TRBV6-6	TGTGCCAGCAGTTACTCGAACAGGGACGAGCAGTACTTC	CASSYSNRDEQYF
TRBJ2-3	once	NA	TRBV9	TGTGCCAGCAGCGTTACCGGCACAGATACGCAGTATTTT	CASSVTGTDTQYF
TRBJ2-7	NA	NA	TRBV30	TGTGCCTGGAGTGAGGCACGTATTTACGAGCAGTACTTC	CAWSEARIYEQYF
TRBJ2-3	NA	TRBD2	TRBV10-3	TGTGCCATCAGGGACAGGACCGGGACTAGCGGAGGCACAGATACGCAGTATTTT	CAIRDRTGTSGGTDTQYF
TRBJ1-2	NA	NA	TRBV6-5	TGTGCCAGCAGTTACTCAGGGGGCTATGGCTACACCTTC	CASSYSGGYGYTF
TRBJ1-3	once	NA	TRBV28	TGTGCCAGCAGTTTAGGGGACCGAAACACCATATATTTT	CASSLGDRNTIYF
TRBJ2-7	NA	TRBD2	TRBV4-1	TGCGCCAGCAGCCAAGATGGTAGCGGGAGATGGGGCTACGAGCAGTACTTC	CASSQDGSGRWGYEQYF
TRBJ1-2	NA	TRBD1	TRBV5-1	TGCGCCAGCAGCTGGGGGACAGGGAACTATGGCTACACCTTC	CASSWGTGNYGYTF
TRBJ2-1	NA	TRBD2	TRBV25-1	TGTGCCAGCAGTGACCCGGGACTAGCGGTCAATGAGCAGTTCTTC	CASSDPGLAVNEQFF
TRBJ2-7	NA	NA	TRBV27	TGTGCCAGCAGTTTAGCCCTGGGGGGCCCCTACGAGCAGTACTTC	CASSLALGGPYEQYF
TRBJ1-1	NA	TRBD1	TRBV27	TGTGCCAGCAGTTTATCTGGGACAGGGTGGACTGAAGCTTTCTTT	CASSLSGTGWTEAFF
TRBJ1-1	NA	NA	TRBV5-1	TGCGCCAGCAGCCTGGCCCTGAACACTGAAGCTTTCTTT	CASSLALNTEAFF
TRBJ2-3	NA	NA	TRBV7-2	TGTGCCAGCAGCTTGCCCGGGATTGGGACAGATACGCAGTATTTT	CASSLPGIGTDTQYF
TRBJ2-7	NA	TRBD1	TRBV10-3	TGTGCCATCAGGACCCGGGACAGACCCGACGAGCAGTACTTC	CAIRTRDRPDEQYF
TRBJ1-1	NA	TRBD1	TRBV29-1	TGCAGCGTGACTGGGACAGGGGGGACTGAAGCTTTCTTT	CSVTGTGGTEAFF
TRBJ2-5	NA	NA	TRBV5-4	TGTGCCAGCAGGCCGGGACCCCTGGAGACCCAGTACTTC	CASRPGPLETQYF
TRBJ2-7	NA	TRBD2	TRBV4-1	TGCGCCAGCAGCCACGCGGGAGACTATTACGAGCAGTACTTC	CASSHAGDYYEQYF
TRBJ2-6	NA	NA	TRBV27	TGTGCCAGCAGTTTAACCGCGGGTCTAGGGGGCTCTGGGGCCAACGTCCTGACTTTC	CASSLTAGLGGSGANVLTF
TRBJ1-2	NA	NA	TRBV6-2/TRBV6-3	TGTGCCAGCAGTTCTTTTACAGCTAACTATGGCTACACCTTC	CASSSFTANYGYTF
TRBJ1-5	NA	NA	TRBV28	TGTGCCAGCAGTCTCCCCCTAAACCAGCCCCAGCATTTT	CASSLPLNQPQHF
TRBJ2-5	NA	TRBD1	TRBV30	TGTGCCTGGCTGGTTGAGACAGGGGTGAACTTC	CAWLVETGVNF
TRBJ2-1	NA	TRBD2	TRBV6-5	TGTGCCAGCAGTTTCCTAGCGGGGGTGCCGTTCTTC	CASSFLAGVPFF
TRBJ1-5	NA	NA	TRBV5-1	TGCGCCAGCAGCTTAATGGGACGGACCAACAATCAGCCCCAGCATTTT	CASSLMGRTNNQPQHF
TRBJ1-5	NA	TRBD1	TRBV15	TGTGCCACCAGCGCTGACAGGGGCAGAAATCAGCCCCAGCATTTT	CATSADRGRNQPQHF